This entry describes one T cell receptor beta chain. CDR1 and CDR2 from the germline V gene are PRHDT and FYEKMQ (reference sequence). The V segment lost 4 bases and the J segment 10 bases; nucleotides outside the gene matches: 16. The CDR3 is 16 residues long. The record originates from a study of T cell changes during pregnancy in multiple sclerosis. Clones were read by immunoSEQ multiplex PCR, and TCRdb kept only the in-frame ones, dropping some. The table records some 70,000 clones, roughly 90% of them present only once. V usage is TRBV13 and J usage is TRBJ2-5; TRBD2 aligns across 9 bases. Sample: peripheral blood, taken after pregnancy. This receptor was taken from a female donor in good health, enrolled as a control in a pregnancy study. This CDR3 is CASSSRRGGHYSHQYF. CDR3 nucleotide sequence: TGTGCCAGCAGCTCTAGGCGGGGGGGACACTATAGCCACCAGTACTTC.